The rows below give T cell receptor beta chains drawn from one sample of a study of cytomegalovirus exposure and HLA in healthy donors. Assay used: immunoSEQ multiplex PCR; TCRdb lists only in-frame clones, some missing. The sample yields about 150,000 clones, over 70% seen once. Sequenced: PBMCs. These receptors were obtained from a man in his forties or fifties in good health and CMV-seronegative. Each CDR3 is given with its conserved first and last residue. D genes are given only for firm matches. Clone sizes are given selectively: once, few, many, or a class where the clone is expanded.

v_call	d_call	j_call	clone_size	cdr3_aa	cdr3_nt
TRBV2	-	TRBJ1-6	-	CASSARQLNSPLHF	TGTGCCAGCAGTGCTCGACAGCTCAATTCACCCCTCCACTTT
TRBV19	-	TRBJ1-5	-	CASQSLSNQPQHF	TGTGCCAGTCAGTCGCTTAGCAATCAGCCCCAGCATTTT
TRBV11-3	-	TRBJ2-1	-	CASSGDISHEQFF	TGTGCCAGCAGCGGGGACATCTCCCATGAGCAGTTCTTC
TRBV9	-	TRBJ1-3	-	CASSTRQSSGNTIYF	TGTGCCAGCAGCACACGACAGAGCTCTGGAAACACCATATATTTT
TRBV27	-	TRBJ2-7	-	CASSLAQGYEQYF	TGTGCCAGCAGTTTAGCGCAGGGATACGAGCAGTACTTC
TRBV5-4	TRBD1	TRBJ2-1	-	CASSSPRQGSYNEQFF	TGTGCCAGCAGCTCCCCCCGACAGGGATCATACAATGAGCAGTTCTTC
TRBV7-2	-	TRBJ2-7	-	CASSLGSTGPYEQYF	TGTGCCAGCAGCTTAGGTTCTACAGGGCCTTACGAGCAGTACTTC
TRBV5-1	TRBD2	TRBJ2-5	-	CASTKFSGGGPETQYF	TGCGCCAGCACAAAATTCTCCGGGGGGGGACCAGAGACCCAGTACTTC
TRBV13	-	TRBJ1-1	few	CASSGPRGENTEAFF	TGTGCCAGCAGCGGCCCCAGGGGCGAGAACACTGAAGCTTTCTTT
TRBV7-9	-	TRBJ2-2	-	CASSLPAGLNTGELFF	TGTGCCAGCAGCTTACCTGCGGGGCTGAACACCGGGGAGCTGTTTTTT
TRBV7-2	-	TRBJ2-5	-	CASSLGRSQETQYF	TGTGCCAGCAGCTTAGGGCGGTCCCAAGAGACCCAGTACTTC
TRBV10-3	TRBD1	TRBJ2-7	-	CAISGQGAYEQYF	TGTGCCATCAGTGGTCAGGGGGCATACGAGCAGTACTTC
TRBV4-1	-	TRBJ2-7	-	CASSQDSYEQYF	TGCGCCAGCAGCCAGGACAGCTACGAGCAGTACTTC
TRBV30	TRBD1	TRBJ2-1	-	CAWTGGSYNEQFF	TGTGCCTGGACAGGGGGTTCCTACAATGAGCAGTTCTTC
TRBV9	TRBD1	TRBJ2-1	-	CASSVGGQGPYNEQFF	TGTGCCAGCAGCGTAGGGGGACAGGGGCCCTACAATGAGCAGTTCTTC
TRBV29-1	-	TRBJ2-3	-	CSVAAATSTDTQYF	TGCAGCGTTGCCGCCGCCACTAGCACAGATACGCAGTATTTT
TRBV6-1	-	TRBJ1-4	many	CASSEGRAVNEKLFF	TGTGCCAGCAGTGAAGGGAGGGCCGTTAATGAAAAACTGTTTTTT
TRBV9	TRBD2	TRBJ2-7	-	CASSDPGGPDEQYF	TGTGCCAGCAGCGACCCGGGGGGGCCGGACGAGCAGTACTTC
TRBV9	-	TRBJ2-3	once	CASSVEPFTDTQYF	TGTGCCAGCAGCGTAGAGCCGTTCACAGATACGCAGTATTTT
TRBV13	TRBD1	TRBJ1-1	-	CASSSGGRTEAFF	TGTGCCAGCAGCTCAGGGGGCCGAACTGAAGCTTTCTTT
TRBV11-3	-	TRBJ1-1	-	CASSLNRGTEAFF	TGTGCCAGCAGCTTAAACCGGGGGACTGAAGCTTTCTTT
TRBV4-2	-	TRBJ2-7	-	CASSPAQVDRQYF	TGTGCCAGCAGCCCAGCCCAGGTGGATCGGCAGTACTTC
TRBV27	TRBD2	TRBJ2-7	-	CASSLELAGSEQYF	TGTGCCAGCAGTTTAGAACTAGCGGGAAGTGAGCAGTACTTC
TRBV7-2	TRBD1	TRBJ2-4	-	CASSTTGGGNIQYF	TGTGCCAGCAGCACTACAGGGGGCGGAAACATTCAGTACTTC
TRBV25-1	TRBD1	TRBJ1-4	-	CASLGQVWEKLFF	TGTGCCAGCCTCGGACAGGTGTGGGAAAAACTGTTTTTT
TRBV4-2	TRBD2	TRBJ2-5	-	CASSHGLAAPETQYF	TGTGCCAGCAGCCACGGACTAGCGGCCCCAGAGACCCAGTACTTC
TRBV28	-	TRBJ1-3	-	CASSSGGNTIYF	TGTGCCAGCAGTTCGGGTGGAAACACCATATATTTT
TRBV19	-	TRBJ1-5	once	CASSIAGDGSNQPQHF	TGTGCCAGTAGTATAGCAGGGGATGGGAGCAATCAGCCCCAGCATTTT
TRBV10-1	-	TRBJ2-3	-	CASGLPDTQYF	TGCGCCTCAGGATTACCAGATACGCAGTATTTT
TRBV7-2	-	TRBJ2-1	-	CASSLEVGSSYNEQFF	TGTGCCAGCAGCTTAGAAGTAGGGAGCTCCTACAATGAGCAGTTCTTC